The text below deals with one T cell receptor beta chain. Its antigen is undetermined. The TCR beta cDNA libraries contained unique molecular identifiers. TCRdb fed the PCR reads into MiXCR, producing one record per CDR3 protein. The repertoire holds some 500,000 distinct CDR3 sequences, with roughly 46% as singletons. This entry comes from a study of post-analysis software for immune sequencing data. Overall study context: Relapsing-remitting, secondary progressive and progressive-relapsing multiple sclerosis courses were included.

The germline V gene has CDR1 KGHDR and CDR2 SFDVKD. The length of the CDR3 is 14 residues. Trimming cost V 9 bases and J 4 bases, with 15 bases left between them. Points from the study as a whole: By F measure, samples from a shared preparation batch strongly co-clustered. Several TRBV segments were more frequent in patients than controls; TRBV5-6, TRBV5-1 and TRBV20-1 belonged to this group. Significantly lower normalized Chao1 diversity was seen in multiple sclerosis patients than in controls.

This receptor was obtained from a girl aged 5-17 years with multiple sclerosis. The chain combines TRBV24-1 with TRBJ2-1, with D uncertain. Specimen: blood. The CDR3 loop reads CATVQRLTYNEQFF. For the CDR3, the DNA is TGTGCCACCGTACAGCGACTTACATACAATGAGCAGTTCTTC.